This T cell receptor beta chain is from a study of cytomegalovirus exposure and HLA in healthy donors. This PCR relied on a set of 60 Vbeta primers and 13 Jbeta primers. Libraries were prepared by immunoSEQ multiplex PCR; TCRdb keeps only in-frame clonotypes and omits some of them. The profile shows about 62,000 clones, about 87% of them singletons. The sequence was collected from a man aged 18 to 35 in good health and CMV-seronegative. The specimen was PBMCs.

CDR3 nucleotides: TGTGCCAGCAGGGATTCTAGCGGGGGCGACGAGCAGTACTTC. This encodes CASRDSSGGDEQYF. The gene calls are TRBV11-2 and TRBJ2-7, with 10 positions matching TRBD2. There are 14 residues in the CDR3. J gave up 5 bases and V 6 bases, and 7 bases lay outside the gene matches. Germline CDR1 is SGHAT and CDR2 is FQNNGV.